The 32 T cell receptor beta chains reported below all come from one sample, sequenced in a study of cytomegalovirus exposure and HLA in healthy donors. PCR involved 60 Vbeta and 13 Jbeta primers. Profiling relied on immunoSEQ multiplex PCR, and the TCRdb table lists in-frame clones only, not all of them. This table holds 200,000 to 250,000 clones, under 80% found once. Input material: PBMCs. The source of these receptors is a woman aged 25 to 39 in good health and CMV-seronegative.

CDR3 bases: TGTGCCTGGAGTGTACTTGGGGGGACTTACGAGCAGTACTTC. Its translation is CAWSVLGGTYEQYF. This chain uses TRBV30 with TRBJ2-7; TRBD2 might be the D (6 bases). The ends were cut back, 0 bases at V and 4 bases at J, with 13 bases in the middle. Germline V lookup: CDR1 GTSNPN, CDR2 SVGIG (reference sequence). The CDR3 runs to 14 residues.

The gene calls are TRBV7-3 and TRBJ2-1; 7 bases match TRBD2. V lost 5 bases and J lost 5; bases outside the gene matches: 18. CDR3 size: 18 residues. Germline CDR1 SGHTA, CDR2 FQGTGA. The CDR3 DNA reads TGTGCCAGCAGCCCAATGGGTGGGCTAGCGGATAAGAACAATGAGCAGTTCTTC. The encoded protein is CASSPMGGLADKNNEQFF.

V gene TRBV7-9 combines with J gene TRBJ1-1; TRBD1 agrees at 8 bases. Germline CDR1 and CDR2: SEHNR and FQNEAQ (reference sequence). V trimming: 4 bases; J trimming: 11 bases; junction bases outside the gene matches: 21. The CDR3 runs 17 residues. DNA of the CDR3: TGTGCCAGCAGCTCCACTGAGGGACAGGTGAGGGGGCCTCGGGCTTTCTTT. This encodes CASSSTEGQVRGPRAFF.

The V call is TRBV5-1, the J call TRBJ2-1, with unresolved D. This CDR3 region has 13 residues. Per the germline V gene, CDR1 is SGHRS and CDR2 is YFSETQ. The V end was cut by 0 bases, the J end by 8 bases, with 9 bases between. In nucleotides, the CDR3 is TGCGCCAGCAGCTTGGCCCTGTCGGATGAGCAGTTCTTC. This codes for CASSLALSDEQFF.

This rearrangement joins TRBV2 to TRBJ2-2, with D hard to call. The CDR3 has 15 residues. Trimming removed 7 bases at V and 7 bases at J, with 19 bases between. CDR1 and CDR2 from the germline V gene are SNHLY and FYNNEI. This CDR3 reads CASKPSVVIVGELFF. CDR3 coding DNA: TGTGCCAGCAAGCCCAGCGTCGTGATCGTCGGGGAGCTGTTTTTT.

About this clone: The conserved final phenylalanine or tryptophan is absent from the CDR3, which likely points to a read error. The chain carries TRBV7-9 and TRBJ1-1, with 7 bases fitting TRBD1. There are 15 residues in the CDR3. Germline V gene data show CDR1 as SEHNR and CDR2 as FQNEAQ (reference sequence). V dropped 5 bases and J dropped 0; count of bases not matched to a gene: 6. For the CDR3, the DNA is TGTGCCAGCAGCATTCCGGGACAGATGAACACTGAAGCTTTCCTT. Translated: CASSIPGQMNTEAFL.

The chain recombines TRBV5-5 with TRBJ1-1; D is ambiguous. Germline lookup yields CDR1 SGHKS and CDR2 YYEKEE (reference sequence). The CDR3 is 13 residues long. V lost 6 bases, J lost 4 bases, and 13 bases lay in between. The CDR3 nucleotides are TGTGCCAGCACCCGCCGGGGAGGCACTGAAGCTTTCTTT. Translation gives CASTRRGGTEAFF. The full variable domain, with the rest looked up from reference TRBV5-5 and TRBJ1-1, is DAGVTQSPTHLIKTRGQQVTLRCSPISGHKSVSWYQQVLGQGPQFIFQYYEKEERGRGNFPDRFSARQFPNYSSELNVNALLLGDSALYLCASTRRGGTEAFFGQGTRLTVV.

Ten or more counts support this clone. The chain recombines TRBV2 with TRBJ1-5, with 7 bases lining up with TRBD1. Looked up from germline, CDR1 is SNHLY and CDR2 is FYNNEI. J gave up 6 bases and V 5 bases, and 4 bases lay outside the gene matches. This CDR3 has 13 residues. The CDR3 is CASSTGVAQPQHF. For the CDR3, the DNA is TGTGCCAGCAGTACAGGGGTGGCTCAGCCCCAGCATTTT.

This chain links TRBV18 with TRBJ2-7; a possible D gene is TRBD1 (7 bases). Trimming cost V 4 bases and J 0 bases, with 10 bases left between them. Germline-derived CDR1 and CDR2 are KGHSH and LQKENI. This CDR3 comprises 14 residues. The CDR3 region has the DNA TGTGCCAGCTCACGGAGGGACAGCTCCTACGAGCAGTACTTC. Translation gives CASSRRDSSYEQYF. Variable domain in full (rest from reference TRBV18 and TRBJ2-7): NAGVMQNPRHLVRRRGQEARLRCSPMKGHSHVYWYRQLPEEGLKFMVYLQKENIIDESGMPKERFSAEFPKEGPSILRIQQVVRGDSAAYFCASSRRDSSYEQYFGPGTRLTVT.

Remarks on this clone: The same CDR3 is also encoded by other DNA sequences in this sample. This CDR3 is CASSLMTSRNQPQHF. The CDR3 nucleotides are TGTGCCAGCAGCCTTATGACATCGCGCAATCAGCCCCAGCATTTT. The chain links TRBV6-1 to TRBJ1-5; D uncertain. The V gene's germline CDR1 is MNHNS and CDR2 SASEGT. The V and J ends lost 6 bases and 2 bases respectively, with 14 bases between them. The CDR3 has 15 amino acids.

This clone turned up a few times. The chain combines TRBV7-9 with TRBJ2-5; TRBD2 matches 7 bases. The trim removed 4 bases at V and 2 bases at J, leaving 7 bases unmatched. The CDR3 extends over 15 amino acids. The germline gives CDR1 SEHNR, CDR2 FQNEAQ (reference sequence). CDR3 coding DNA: TGTGCCAGCAGCTCCCTGGGAGCGGGGCAAGAGACCCAGTACTTC. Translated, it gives CASSSLGAGQETQYF.

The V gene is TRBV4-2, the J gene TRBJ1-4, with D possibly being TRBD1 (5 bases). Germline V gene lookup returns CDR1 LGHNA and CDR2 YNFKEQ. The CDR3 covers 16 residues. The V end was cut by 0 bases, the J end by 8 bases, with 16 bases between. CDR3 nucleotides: TGTGCCAGCAGCCAAGATCTTATGAGGGGAGGGGAAAAACTGTTTTTT. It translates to CASSQDLMRGGEKLFF.

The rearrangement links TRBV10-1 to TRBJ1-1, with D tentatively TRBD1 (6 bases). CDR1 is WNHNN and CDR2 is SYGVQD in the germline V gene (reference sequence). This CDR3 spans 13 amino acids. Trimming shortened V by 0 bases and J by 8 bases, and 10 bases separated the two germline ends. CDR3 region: CASSESTRGEAFF. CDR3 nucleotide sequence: TGCGCCAGCAGTGAGTCGACCAGGGGAGAAGCTTTCTTT.

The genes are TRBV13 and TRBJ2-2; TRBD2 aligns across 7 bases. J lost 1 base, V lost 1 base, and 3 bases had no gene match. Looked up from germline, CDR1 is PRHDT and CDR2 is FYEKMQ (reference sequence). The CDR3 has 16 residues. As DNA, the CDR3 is TGTGCCAGCAGCTTAGAGGCGGGGGTGAACACCGGGGAGCTGTTTTTT. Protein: CASSLEAGVNTGELFF.

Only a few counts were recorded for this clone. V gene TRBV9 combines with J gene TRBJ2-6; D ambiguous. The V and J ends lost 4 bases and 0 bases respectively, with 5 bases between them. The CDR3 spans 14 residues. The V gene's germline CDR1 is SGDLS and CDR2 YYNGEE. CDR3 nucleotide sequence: TGTGCCAGCAGCCCTTACTCTGGGGCCAACGTCCTGACTTTC. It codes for CASSPYSGANVLTF.

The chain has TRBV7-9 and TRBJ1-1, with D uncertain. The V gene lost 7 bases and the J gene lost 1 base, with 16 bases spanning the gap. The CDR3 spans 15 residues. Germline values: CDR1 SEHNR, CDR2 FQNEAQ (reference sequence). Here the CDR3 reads CASTTRAAPNTEAFF. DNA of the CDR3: TGTGCCAGCACCACTAGGGCCGCACCGAACACTGAAGCTTTCTTT.

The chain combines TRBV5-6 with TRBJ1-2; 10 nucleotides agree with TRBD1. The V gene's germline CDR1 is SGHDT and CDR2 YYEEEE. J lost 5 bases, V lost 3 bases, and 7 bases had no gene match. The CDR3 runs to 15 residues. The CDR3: CASSSSPDRGYGYTF. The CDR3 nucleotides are TGTGCCAGCAGCTCCAGCCCGGACAGGGGGTATGGCTACACCTTC.

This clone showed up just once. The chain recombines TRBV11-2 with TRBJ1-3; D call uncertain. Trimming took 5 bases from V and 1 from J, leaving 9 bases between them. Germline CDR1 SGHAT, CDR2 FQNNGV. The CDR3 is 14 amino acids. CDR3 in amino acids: CASSHRRSGNTIYF. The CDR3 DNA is TGTGCCAGCAGCCACCGGAGGTCTGGAAACACCATATATTTT.

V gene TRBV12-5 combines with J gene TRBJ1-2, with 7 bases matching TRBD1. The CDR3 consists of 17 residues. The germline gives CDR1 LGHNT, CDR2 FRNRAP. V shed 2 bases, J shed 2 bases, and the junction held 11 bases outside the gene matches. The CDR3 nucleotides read TGTGCTAGTGGTTTGATTTTGACAGGGAACTCCAACTATGGCTACACCTTC. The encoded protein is CASGLILTGNSNYGYTF.

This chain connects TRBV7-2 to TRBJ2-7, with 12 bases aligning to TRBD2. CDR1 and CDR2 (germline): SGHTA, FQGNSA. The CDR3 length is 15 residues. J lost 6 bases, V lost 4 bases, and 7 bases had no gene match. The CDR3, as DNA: TGTGCCAGCAGCTCCGCTAGCGGGAGGGCCTCCGAGCAGTACTTC. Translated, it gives CASSSASGRASEQYF.

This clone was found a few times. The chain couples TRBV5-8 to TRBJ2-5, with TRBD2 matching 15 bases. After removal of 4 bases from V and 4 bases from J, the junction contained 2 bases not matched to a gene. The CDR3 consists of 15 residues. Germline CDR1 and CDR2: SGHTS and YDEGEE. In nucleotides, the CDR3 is TGTGCCAGCAGCGCGGGACTAGCGGGGGGAGAGACCCAGTACTTC. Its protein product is CASSAGLAGGETQYF.

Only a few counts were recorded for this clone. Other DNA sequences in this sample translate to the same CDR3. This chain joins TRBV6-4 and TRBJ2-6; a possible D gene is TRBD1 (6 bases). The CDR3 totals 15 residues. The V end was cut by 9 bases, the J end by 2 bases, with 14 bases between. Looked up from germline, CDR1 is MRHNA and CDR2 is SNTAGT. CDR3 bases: TGTGCCAGTTCCCCACAGGGCACTGGGGCCAACGTCCTGACTTTC. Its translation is CASSPQGTGANVLTF.

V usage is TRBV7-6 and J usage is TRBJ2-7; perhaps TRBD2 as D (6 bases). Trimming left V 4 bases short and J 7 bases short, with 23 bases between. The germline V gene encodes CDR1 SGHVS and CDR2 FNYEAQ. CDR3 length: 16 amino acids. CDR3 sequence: CASSSRMGGKGWEQYF. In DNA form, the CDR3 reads TGTGCCAGCAGCTCAAGGATGGGCGGGAAGGGGTGGGAGCAGTACTTC.

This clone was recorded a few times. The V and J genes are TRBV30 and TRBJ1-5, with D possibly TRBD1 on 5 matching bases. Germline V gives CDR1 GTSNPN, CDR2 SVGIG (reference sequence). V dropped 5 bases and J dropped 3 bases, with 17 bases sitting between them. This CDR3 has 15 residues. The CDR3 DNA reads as TGTGCCTGGGAAACGAAGGGGCAGAACAATCAGCCCCAGCATTTT. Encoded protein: CAWETKGQNNQPQHF.

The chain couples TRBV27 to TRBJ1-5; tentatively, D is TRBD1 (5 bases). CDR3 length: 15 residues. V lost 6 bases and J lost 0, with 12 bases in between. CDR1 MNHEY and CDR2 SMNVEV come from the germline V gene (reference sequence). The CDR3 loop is CASRLDIYSNQPQHF. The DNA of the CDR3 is TGTGCCAGCAGACTGGACATATATAGCAATCAGCCCCAGCATTTT.

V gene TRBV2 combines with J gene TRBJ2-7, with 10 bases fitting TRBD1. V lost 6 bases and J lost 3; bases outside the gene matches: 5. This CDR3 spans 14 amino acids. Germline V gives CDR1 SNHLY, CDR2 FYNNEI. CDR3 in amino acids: CASRARDRGYEQYF. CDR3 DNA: TGTGCCAGCAGAGCGCGGGACAGGGGCTACGAGCAGTACTTC. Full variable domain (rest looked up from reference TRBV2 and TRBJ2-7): EPEVTQTPSHQVTQMGQEVILRCVPISNHLYFYWYRQILGQKVEFLVSFYNNEISEKSEIFDDQFSVERPDGSNFTLKIRSTKLEDSAMYFCASRARDRGYEQYFGPGTRLTVT.

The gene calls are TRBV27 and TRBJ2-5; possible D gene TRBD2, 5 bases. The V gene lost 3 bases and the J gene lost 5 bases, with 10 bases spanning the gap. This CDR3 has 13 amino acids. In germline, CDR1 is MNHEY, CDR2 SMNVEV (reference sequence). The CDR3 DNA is TGTGCCAGCAGTTTCCCCGGGGAGGAGACCCAGTACTTC. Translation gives CASSFPGEETQYF.

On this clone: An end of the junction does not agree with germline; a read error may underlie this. CDR3 protein: CASSFAGEEAQYF. The CDR3 DNA follows: TGTGCCAGCAGTTTCGCGGGAGAAGAGGCCCAGTACTTC. The chain joins TRBV7-3 to TRBJ2-5; 7 bases match TRBD2. Germline V gene lookup returns CDR1 SGHTA and CDR2 FQGTGA. The CDR3 contains 13 residues.

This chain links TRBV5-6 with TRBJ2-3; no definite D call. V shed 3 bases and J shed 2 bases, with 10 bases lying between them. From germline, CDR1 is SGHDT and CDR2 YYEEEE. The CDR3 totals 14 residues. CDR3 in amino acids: CASSSPTYTDTQYF. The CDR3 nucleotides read TGTGCCAGCAGCTCCCCCACCTACACAGATACGCAGTATTTT.

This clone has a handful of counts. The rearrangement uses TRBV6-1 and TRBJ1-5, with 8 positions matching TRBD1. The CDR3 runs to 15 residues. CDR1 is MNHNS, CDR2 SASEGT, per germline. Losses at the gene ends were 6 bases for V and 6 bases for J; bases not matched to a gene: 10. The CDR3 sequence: CASRRATGGGQPQHF. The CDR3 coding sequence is TGTGCCAGCAGACGAGCCACAGGGGGTGGTCAGCCCCAGCATTTT.

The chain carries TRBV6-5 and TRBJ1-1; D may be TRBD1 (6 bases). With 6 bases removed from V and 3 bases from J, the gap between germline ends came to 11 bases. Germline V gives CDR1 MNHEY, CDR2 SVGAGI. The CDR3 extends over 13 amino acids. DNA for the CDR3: TGTGCCAGCAGAACGGACAGTTACACTGAAGCTTTCTTT. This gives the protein CASRTDSYTEAFF.

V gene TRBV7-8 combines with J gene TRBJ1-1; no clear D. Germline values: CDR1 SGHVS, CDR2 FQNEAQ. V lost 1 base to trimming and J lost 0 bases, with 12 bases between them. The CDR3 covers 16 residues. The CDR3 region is CASSLETSLLNTEAFF. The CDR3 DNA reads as TGTGCCAGCAGCTTAGAAACTTCCCTTCTGAACACTGAAGCTTTCTTT.